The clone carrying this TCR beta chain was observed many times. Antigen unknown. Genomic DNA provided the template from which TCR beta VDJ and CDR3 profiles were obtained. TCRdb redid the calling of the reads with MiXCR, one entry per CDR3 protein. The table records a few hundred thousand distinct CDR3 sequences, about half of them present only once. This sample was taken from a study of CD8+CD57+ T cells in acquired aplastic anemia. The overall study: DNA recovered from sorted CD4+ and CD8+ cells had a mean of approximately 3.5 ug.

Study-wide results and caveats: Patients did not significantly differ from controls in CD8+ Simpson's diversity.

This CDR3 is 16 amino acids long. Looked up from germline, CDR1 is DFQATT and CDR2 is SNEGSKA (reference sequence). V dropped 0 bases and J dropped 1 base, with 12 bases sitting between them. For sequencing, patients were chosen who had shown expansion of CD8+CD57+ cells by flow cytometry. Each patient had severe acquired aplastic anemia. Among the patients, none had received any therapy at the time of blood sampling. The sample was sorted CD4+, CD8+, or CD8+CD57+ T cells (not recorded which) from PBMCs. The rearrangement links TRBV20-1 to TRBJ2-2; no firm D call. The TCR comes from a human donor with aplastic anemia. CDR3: CSAREGHFGNTGELFF. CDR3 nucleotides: TGCAGTGCTAGAGAAGGTCATTTTGGGAACACCGGGGAGCTGTTTTTT.